The present T cell receptor (beta chain) was sequenced within a study of blood T cell repertoires in COVID-19. Measured with immunoSEQ multiplex PCR; TCRdb has only the in-frame clones, and not every one. The sample consists of fewer than 200,000 clones, over 70% of them appearing once. There are 12 residues in the CDR3. CDR1 and CDR2 from the germline V gene are SGHTA and FQGNSA. With 5 bases removed from V and 10 bases from J, the gap between germline ends came to 12 bases. Sequenced sample: peripheral blood. The chain carries TRBV7-2 and TRBJ2-1; perhaps TRBD2 as D (5 bases). The sequence was collected from a woman in her 70s who had recovered from COVID-19. CDR3 DNA sequence: TGTGCCAGCAGCCCCGGGCGGGCCGAGCAGTTCTTC. It yields the protein CASSPGRAEQFF.